The 2 T cell receptor beta chains presented below share a single source sample, sequenced in a study of blood T cell repertoires in COVID-19. This table comes from immunoSEQ multiplex PCR, and its TCRdb copy is limited to in-frame clones, with some not included. The sample lists hundreds of thousands of clones, 89% occurring once. The specimen sequenced was PBMCs or T cells enriched from blood (not recorded which). The origin of the receptors is a woman aged 35 to 49 who had recovered from COVID-19.

This chain uses TRBV6-5 with TRBJ2-7; 7 nucleotides line up with TRBD1. Germline-derived CDR1 and CDR2 are MNHEY and SVGAGI. CDR3 length: 15 amino acids. V shed 7 bases and J 0 bases; nucleotides not matched to a gene: 9. CDR3 protein: CASTRMGTASYEQYF. DNA for the CDR3: TGTGCCAGCACCCGAATGGGGACAGCCTCCTACGAGCAGTACTTC.

The chain is built from TRBV10-3 and TRBJ1-1, with TRBD1 identical over 7 bases. Germline values: CDR1 ENHRY, CDR2 SYGVKD. Trimming at V came to 7 bases and at J to 3 bases, leaving 5 bases not matched to a gene. The CDR3 totals 13 residues. CDR3 loop: CAITADRDTEAFF. The CDR3 DNA is TGTGCCATCACCGCCGACAGGGACACTGAAGCTTTCTTT.